Shown below are 5 T cell receptor beta chains from a single sample sequenced in a study of blood T cell repertoires in COVID-19. Sequencing used immunoSEQ multiplex PCR; TCRdb keeps in-frame clones, though not all of them. Among fewer than 150,000 clones, around 86% were seen once, and the ten largest hold about 16%. Sequencing was done on a sample of peripheral blood. These receptors originate from a woman between 50 and 59 years old who had recovered from COVID-19.

The V and J genes are TRBV7-2 and TRBJ2-3; maybe TRBD2 (6 bases). V was pared by 0 bases and J by 3 bases, with 10 bases between. Germline CDR1 is SGHTA and CDR2 is FQGNSA. CDR3 length: 15 amino acids. The CDR3 bases are TGTGCCAGCAGCTTAGCGGCGGGGACTACAGATACGCAGTATTTT. Its translation: CASSLAAGTTDTQYF.

This chain joins TRBV21-1 and TRBJ1-1. TRBV21-1 is listed as a pseudogene. The length of the CDR3 is 15 residues. The CDR3 DNA is TGTGCCAGCAGCAAAGCCATCCGGGATTTAACTGAAGCTTTCTTT. The encoded protein is CASSKAIRDLTEAFF.

CDR3 DNA: TGCGCCAGCAGCTTGGACGCGGTGGGTGGCTACACCTTC. Translating it yields CASSLDAVGGYTF. J is TRBJ1-2 and V is TRBV5-1; D is unresolved. The germline CDR1 and CDR2 sequences are SGHRS and YFSETQ. This CDR3 contains 13 residues. With 0 bases removed from V and 7 bases from J, the gap between germline ends came to 10 bases.

The chain recombines TRBV6-5 with TRBJ1-3, with 9 positions matching TRBD1. The V gene end was trimmed by 6 bases and the J gene end by 4 bases; junction bases not matched to a gene: 4. The CDR3 covers 14 residues. Germline V gene lookup returns CDR1 MNHEY and CDR2 SVGAGI. For the CDR3, the DNA is TGTGCCAGCAGAAACAGGGGGCGAGGAAACACCATATATTTT. It specifies CASRNRGRGNTIYF.

The chain uses TRBV5-1 and TRBJ2-2; the D gene is possibly TRBD1 (6 bases). This CDR3 has 15 amino acids. The V end lost 10 bases, the J end lost 4 bases, and 20 bases lay between the germline ends. The germline V gene encodes CDR1 SGHRS and CDR2 YFSETQ. The CDR3 sequence: CACSMGAIATGELFF. The CDR3 bases are TGCGCCTGCTCCATGGGGGCAATCGCCACCGGGGAGCTGTTTTTT.